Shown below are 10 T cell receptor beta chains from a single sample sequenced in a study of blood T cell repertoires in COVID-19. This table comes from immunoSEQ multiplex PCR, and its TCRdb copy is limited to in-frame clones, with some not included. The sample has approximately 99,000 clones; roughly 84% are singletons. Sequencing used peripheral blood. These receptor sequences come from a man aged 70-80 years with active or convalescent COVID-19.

DNA for the CDR3: TGTGCCAGCAGCCAGGGGACAGGGGCCAATCAGCCCCAGCATTTT. Its protein product is CASSQGTGANQPQHF. The gene calls are TRBV6-5 and TRBJ1-5, with 10 nucleotides matching TRBD1. CDR3 length equals 15 residues. Per germline, CDR1 MNHEY and CDR2 SVGAGI. V dropped 6 bases and J dropped 3; count of bases not matched to a gene: 5.

For the CDR3, the DNA is TGTGCCAGCAGTTATGGGGGCAGCAATCAGCCCCAGCATTTT. Translation gives CASSYGGSNQPQHF. The chain links TRBV28 to TRBJ1-5; D possibly corresponds to TRBD1 (6 bases). Trimming removed 4 bases from V and 1 base from J, with 8 bases in between. Germline CDR1 reads MDHEN; CDR2 reads SYDVKM. The CDR3 has 14 amino acids. The full variable domain, completed using reference TRBV28 and TRBJ1-5, is DVKVTQSSRYLVKRTGEKVFLECVQDMDHENMFWYRQDPGLGLRLIYFSYDVKMKEKGDIPEGYSVSREKKERFSLILESASTNQTSMYLCASSYGGSNQPQHFGDGTRLSIL.

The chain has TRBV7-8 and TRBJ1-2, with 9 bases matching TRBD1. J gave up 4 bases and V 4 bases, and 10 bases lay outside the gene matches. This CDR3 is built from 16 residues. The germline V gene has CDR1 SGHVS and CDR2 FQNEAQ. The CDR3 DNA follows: TGTGCCAGCAGCTCCGTCGGGACAGGGCTCGTCTATGGCTACACCTTC. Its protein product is CASSSVGTGLVYGYTF.

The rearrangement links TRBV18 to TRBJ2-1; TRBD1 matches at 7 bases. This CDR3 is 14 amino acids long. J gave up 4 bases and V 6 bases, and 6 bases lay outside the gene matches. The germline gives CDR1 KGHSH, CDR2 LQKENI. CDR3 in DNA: TGTGCCAGCTCTTCGGGACAGCTTTACAATGAGCAGTTCTTC. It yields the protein CASSSGQLYNEQFF.

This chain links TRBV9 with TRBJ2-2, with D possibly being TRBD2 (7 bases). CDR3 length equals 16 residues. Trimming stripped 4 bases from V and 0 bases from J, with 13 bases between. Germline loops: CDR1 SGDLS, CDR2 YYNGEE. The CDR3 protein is CASSPRGGANTGELFF. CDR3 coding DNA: TGTGCCAGCAGCCCCCGAGGGGGGGCGAACACCGGGGAGCTGTTTTTT.

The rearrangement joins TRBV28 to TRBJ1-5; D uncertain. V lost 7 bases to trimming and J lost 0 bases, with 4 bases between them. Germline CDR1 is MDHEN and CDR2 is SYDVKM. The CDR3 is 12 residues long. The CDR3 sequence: CASTFSNQPQHF. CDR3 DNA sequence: TGTGCCAGCACCTTTAGCAATCAGCCCCAGCATTTT. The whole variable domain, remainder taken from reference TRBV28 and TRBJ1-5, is DVKVTQSSRYLVKRTGEKVFLECVQDMDHENMFWYRQDPGLGLRLIYFSYDVKMKEKGDIPEGYSVSREKKERFSLILESASTNQTSMYLCASTFSNQPQHFGDGTRLSIL.

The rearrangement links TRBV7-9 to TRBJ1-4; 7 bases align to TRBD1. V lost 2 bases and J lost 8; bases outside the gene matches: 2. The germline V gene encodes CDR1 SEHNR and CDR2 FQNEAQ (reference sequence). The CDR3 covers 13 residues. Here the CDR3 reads CASSLRDSEKLFF. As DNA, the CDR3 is TGTGCCAGCAGCTTAAGGGACAGCGAAAAACTGTTTTTT.

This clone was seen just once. The CDR3 sequence is CASMSWGRNQPQHF. Written as DNA, the CDR3 is TGTGCCAGCATGTCGTGGGGGCGTAATCAGCCCCAGCATTTT. This chain links TRBV7-2 with TRBJ1-5, with D perhaps TRBD1 (6 bases). The CDR3 covers 14 residues. V lost 7 bases and J 4 bases, leaving 14 bases between the germline ends. Germline values: CDR1 SGHTA, CDR2 FQGNSA.

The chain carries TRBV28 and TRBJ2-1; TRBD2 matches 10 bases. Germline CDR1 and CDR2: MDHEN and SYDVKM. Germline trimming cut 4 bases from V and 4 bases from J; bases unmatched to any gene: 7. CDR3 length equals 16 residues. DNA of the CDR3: TGTGCCAGCAGTTCTCCGACTAGCGGGTTTTACAATGAGCAGTTCTTC. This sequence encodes CASSSPTSGFYNEQFF.

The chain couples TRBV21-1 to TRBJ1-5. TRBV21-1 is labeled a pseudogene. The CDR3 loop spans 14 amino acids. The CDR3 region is CASSLKRRNQPQHF. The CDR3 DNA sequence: TGTGCCAGCAGCTTAAAACGGCGGAATCAGCCCCAGCATTTT.